Below are 9 T cell receptor beta chains sequenced from a single sample in a study of shared clonotypes between healthy human individuals. Clones were sequenced by immunoSEQ multiplex PCR, and TCRdb holds only the in-frame ones, with some missing. The sample lists more than 150,000 clones; 80% to 95% were seen once. Source material: naive CD4+ T cells sorted from blood. The subset: CD45RA+ positively selected. These receptors were taken from a woman aged 25 to 45 in good health.

The genes are TRBV15 and TRBJ1-1; a possible D gene is TRBD1 (6 bases). Germline V gene sequence: CDR1 LNHNV, CDR2 YYDKDF (reference sequence). Trimming cost V 5 bases and J 5 bases, with 15 bases left between them. The CDR3 has 14 residues. The CDR3 nucleotides are TGTGCCACCAGCCTAACCCAGGGGTTGACTGAAGCTTTCTTT. Residues: CATSLTQGLTEAFF. Complete variable domain (other parts from reference TRBV15 and TRBJ1-1): DAMVIQNPRYQVTQFGKPVTLSCSQTLNHNVMYWYQQKSSQAPKLLFHYYDKDFNNEADTPDNFQSRRPNTSFCFLDIRSPGLGDTAMYLCATSLTQGLTEAFFGQGTRLTVV.

V is TRBV28 and J is TRBJ1-1; TRBD1 aligns across 9 bases. Germline CDR1 reads MDHEN; CDR2 reads SYDVKM. The V and J ends lost 5 bases and 8 bases, in that order; junction bases with no gene match: 12. This CDR3 region has 15 residues. The CDR3 is CASSITGGGTLEAFF. The CDR3 DNA follows: TGTGCCAGCAGTATAACAGGGGGCGGCACATTGGAAGCTTTCTTT.

The chain employs TRBV28 and TRBJ2-5, with 14 bases lining up with TRBD2. The CDR3 consists of 19 residues. The germline V gene has CDR1 MDHEN and CDR2 SYDVKM. J lost 0 bases, V lost 8 bases, and 14 bases had no gene match. The CDR3 coding sequence is TGTGCCAGCCTCCTGCCTGGGACTAGCGGGAGAGGGGACCAAGAGACCCAGTACTTC. This codes for CASLLPGTSGRGDQETQYF.

The V gene is TRBV10-3, the J gene TRBJ2-7; 7 bases agree with TRBD2. The CDR3 loop spans 14 amino acids. V lost 7 bases to trimming and J lost 0 bases; unmatched junction nucleotides: 6. Germline V gene lookup returns CDR1 ENHRY and CDR2 SYGVKD. This CDR3 is CAIKGREPSYEQYF. The CDR3 coding sequence is TGTGCCATCAAAGGGCGGGAGCCCTCCTACGAGCAGTACTTC.

The chain is built from TRBV23-1 and TRBJ2-7; D unresolved. TRBV23-1 is placed among ORFs of uncertain function. CDR3 length: 13 amino acids. V was pared by 2 bases and J by 3 bases, with 8 bases between. The CDR3 coding sequence is TGCGCCAGCAGTCAACCCAACTACTACGAGCAGTACTTC. Translation: CASSQPNYYEQYF.

This clone occurred once. Here the CDR3 reads CASSWVGQSTDTQYF. CDR3 in DNA: TGCGCCAGCAGCTGGGTGGGGCAAAGCACAGATACGCAGTATTTT. The V call is TRBV5-1, the J call TRBJ2-3, with D tentatively TRBD1 (5 bases). In germline, CDR1 is SGHRS, CDR2 YFSETQ. The CDR3 is 15 residues long. V was shortened by 3 bases and J by 0 bases, with 11 bases between the two germline ends.

The gene calls are TRBV28 and TRBJ1-2; maybe TRBD1 (6 bases). The CDR3 has 11 residues. Trimming removed 6 bases at V and 7 bases at J, with 9 bases between. Germline CDR1 reads MDHEN; CDR2 reads SYDVKM. The CDR3 sequence is CASSPDSGYTF. For the CDR3, the DNA is TGTGCCAGCAGCCCGGACAGTGGCTACACCTTC.

V usage is TRBV29-1 and J usage is TRBJ2-1, with D unclear. The CDR3 contains 13 residues. V lost 0 bases and J 1 base, leaving 4 bases between the germline ends. Germline CDR1 and CDR2: SQVTM and ANQGSEA. The CDR3 nucleotides read TGCAGCGTTGAAGACTCGTCCTACAATGAGCAGTTCTTC. This translates into CSVEDSSYNEQFF.

This clone came up a few times. The chain joins TRBV2 to TRBJ1-4; D unresolved. The V and J ends lost 2 bases and 8 bases respectively, with 12 bases between them. The CDR3 length is 14 residues. The germline gives CDR1 SNHLY, CDR2 FYNNEI. The CDR3 is CASSELGMEEKLFF. In DNA, the CDR3 is TGTGCCAGCAGTGAACTGGGAATGGAAGAAAAACTGTTTTTT.